The entry below describes one T cell receptor beta chain. Its specificity is unknown. This CDR3 comprises 14 residues. Germline CDR1 reads LNHNV; CDR2 reads YYDKDF (reference sequence). V was clipped by 1 base and J by 4 bases, with 8 bases between them. This specimen comes from a study of cytomegalovirus exposure and HLA in healthy donors. Looking at the study overall: When 398 donors were genotyped, just over 80% of them were found to fall in the Caucasian-associated ancestry cluster. Study findings and constraints: Later on, analysis showed that most CMV-associated TCR beta chains appeared to be HLA-restricted.

Primers: 60 Vbeta forward and 13 Jbeta reverse. Method: immunoSEQ multiplex PCR; TCRdb's copy keeps in-frame clones and lacks some. The sample holds about 60,000 clones. The rearrangement links TRBV15 to TRBJ1-5; D remains ambiguous. Sequenced input: PBMCs. This TCR derives from a boy aged 5-17 years in good health and CMV-seronegative. The CDR3 region has the DNA TGTGCCACCAGCAGAGCGGCGGATAATCAGCCCCAGCATTTT. Translating gives CATSRAADNQPQHF. Full variable domain (remainder filled in from reference TRBV15 and TRBJ1-5): DAMVIQNPRYQVTQFGKPVTLSCSQTLNHNVMYWYQQKSSQAPKLLFHYYDKDFNNEADTPDNFQSRRPNTSFCFLDIRSPGLGDTAMYLCATSRAADNQPQHFGDGTRLSIL.